This T cell receptor beta chain was retrieved from a study of CD8+ T cells in alopecia areata. Background on the study: Treated individuals took tofacitinib by mouth, 5 to 10 mg twice daily. Regarding the study as a whole: Relative to normal scalp, lesional scalp, especially alopecia totalis/universalis, showed higher clonality.

As concerns this clone: Its antigen remains unknown.

Specimens obtained from alopecia areata patients comprised lesional scalp punch biopsies and peripheral blood. Extracted RNA was reverse transcribed into cDNA, the sequencing template. Assay used: immunoSEQ multiplex PCR; TCRdb lists only in-frame clones, some missing. This table holds 80,000 to 100,000 clones, roughly 41% found once. The receptor was isolated from a human donor with alopecia areata. Sequencing was done on a sample of CD4+ T cells sorted from blood.

The CDR3 DNA reads TGTGCCTGGAGTACTAAGGACAGGGGAGTTGAGACCCAGTACTTC. This sequence encodes CAWSTKDRGVETQYF. The J gene is TRBJ2-5, the V gene TRBV30; 9 nucleotides align to TRBD1. V shed 2 bases and J 5 bases; nucleotides not matched to a gene: 9. The CDR3 totals 15 residues. Per the germline V gene, CDR1 is GTSNPN and CDR2 is SVGIG (reference sequence).